The 4 T cell receptor beta chains reported below all come from one sample, sequenced in a study of PD-1 blockade in classical Hodgkin lymphoma (TCRdb year 2020). The time point label of this sample denotes: cycle 1 day 1 (C1D1), immediately before nivolumab initiation. Relapse after autologous stem cell transplantation had occurred in all trial patients, and cohorts A, B and C were distinguished by prior brentuximab vedotin exposure. The receptor library was made with the immunoSEQ multiplex PCR assay. TCRdb's version of the immuneACCESS table is confined to in-frame rearrangements and falls short of the full clone set. An unresolved V gene accounts for under half of the shortfall where checked; the remainder is of unknown origin. The sample records 70,000 or so clones, 90% to 95% of which are singletons. The ten largest clones capture approximately 8.1% of the sample. Here the sequenced sample was peripheral blood mononuclear cells (PBMCs), taken at baseline. The receptor set was obtained from a human donor with classical Hodgkin lymphoma.

The chain combines TRBV13 with TRBJ2-1, with 9 bases matching TRBD2. The CDR3 has 15 amino acids. V shed 7 bases, J shed 9 bases, and the junction held 13 bases outside the gene matches. Germline V gives CDR1 PRHDT, CDR2 FYEKMQ (reference sequence). The CDR3 nucleotides read TGTGCCAGCAAGTTTAGCGGGGGCCCCTTCTTTGAGCAGTTCTTC. It yields the protein CASKFSGGPFFEQFF.

V usage is TRBV27 and J usage is TRBJ2-1; D possibly corresponds to TRBD2 (6 bases). Trimming took off 5 bases at V and 5 bases at J, with 22 bases between the two ends. The CDR3 has 17 amino acids. Germline CDR1 is MNHEY and CDR2 is SMNVEV (reference sequence). The CDR3 loop reads CASSKFQWARGDNEQFF. The CDR3 DNA follows: TGTGCCAGCAGTAAATTTCAGTGGGCGCGGGGAGACAATGAGCAGTTCTTC.

This clone appeared a few times. The J gene is TRBJ1-6, the V gene TRBV13; weak D call: TRBD1 (6 bases). V lost 1 base, J lost 3 bases, and 10 bases lay in between. The CDR3 covers 16 residues. The germline CDR1 and CDR2 sequences are PRHDT and FYEKMQ (reference sequence). Written as DNA, the CDR3 is TGTGCCAGCAGCTTAGAACAGGGAGGCTATAATTCACCCCTCCACTTT. Protein: CASSLEQGGYNSPLHF.

This rearrangement joins TRBV27 to TRBJ2-1; 7 bases line up with TRBD2. The length of the CDR3 is 15 residues. Germline V gene sequence: CDR1 MNHEY, CDR2 SMNVEV (reference sequence). The J segment lost 4 bases and the V segment lost 6 bases, leaving 9 bases of the junction unmatched. The CDR3 region is CASRHSGAGYNEQFF. In nucleotides, the CDR3 is TGTGCCAGCAGGCACTCTGGAGCGGGATACAATGAGCAGTTCTTC.